These 9 T cell receptor beta chains share one sample of origin, sequenced in a study of a mutant IDH1 vaccine in newly diagnosed glioma. The sample's time point: baseline, week 1 (first vaccination visit). Sample treatment: pre-vaccination baseline after standard-of-care therapy. Sequenced by immunoSEQ multiplex PCR; TCRdb stores in-frame clones only, minus some. The top ten hold approximately 2.4% of the sample, which has around 60,000 clones, approximately 92% seen once. The sample consisted of PBMCs, taken from a glioma patient treated with radiotherapy, temozolomide or both. The source is a man aged 50-59 years with glioma.

The rearrangement uses TRBV6-1 and TRBJ2-7; tentative D call: TRBD2 (6 bases). CDR1 is MNHNS and CDR2 is SASEGT in the germline V gene. Trimming removed 4 bases from V and 1 base from J, with 11 bases in between. The CDR3 is made up of 14 amino acids. For the CDR3, the DNA is TGTGCCAGCAGTGCCCGGGACTCTTCCTACGAGCAGTACTTC. Translated: CASSARDSSYEQYF.

The rearrangement joins TRBV11-2 to TRBJ1-1, with D hard to call. V was cut by 2 bases and J by 4 bases, with 14 bases left in between. The CDR3 length is 15 residues. Germline V gene data show CDR1 as SGHAT and CDR2 as FQNNGV. The CDR3 region has the DNA TGTGCCAGCAGCTTAAATTCGGAGGGAGTCACTGAAGCTTTCTTT. The encoded protein is CASSLNSEGVTEAFF.

With respect to this clone: A junction end diverges from the germline sequence, so it may reflect a read error. This sequence joins TRBV5-1 and TRBJ2-1, with TRBD2 matching over 14 bases. CDR3 length: 14 amino acids. CDR1 SGHRS and CDR2 YFSETQ come from the germline V gene. CDR3 sequence reads: CASSPTTSGGAEVF. The CDR3 DNA reads TGCGCCAGCAGCCCGACGACTAGCGGGGGGGCCGAGGTCTTC.

The rearrangement joins TRBV28 to TRBJ1-2; D not resolved. The V gene lost 1 base and the J gene lost 4 bases, with 13 bases spanning the gap. Looked up from germline, CDR1 is MDHEN and CDR2 is SYDVKM. The CDR3 length is 15 residues. For the CDR3, the DNA is TGTGCCAGCAGTTTATACGGGGATTTACTCTATGGCTACACCTTC. Its protein is CASSLYGDLLYGYTF.

This rearrangement joins TRBV23-1 to TRBJ1-5; the D is unclear. TRBV23-1 is an open reading frame, and its role is uncertain. Trimming cost V 1 base and J 0 bases, with 10 bases left between them. This CDR3 region has 16 residues. The CDR3 spells CASSQFTIFSNQPQHF. The DNA for the CDR3 is TGCGCCAGCAGTCAATTTACGATCTTTAGCAATCAGCCCCAGCATTTT.

This chain uses TRBV2 with TRBJ2-7; 12 bases map to TRBD2. The CDR3 has 17 amino acids. Per the germline V gene, CDR1 is SNHLY and CDR2 is FYNNEI. V dropped 7 bases and J dropped 0; count of bases not matched to a gene: 10. As DNA, the CDR3 is TGTGCCAGCATCCAGGGACTAGCGGGTCTGAGCTCCTACGAGCAGTACTTC. Residues: CASIQGLAGLSSYEQYF. Supplemented by reference TRBV2 and TRBJ2-7, the full variable domain reads EPEVTQTPSHQVTQMGQEVILRCVPISNHLYFYWYRQILGQKVEFLVSFYNNEISEKSEIFDDQFSVERPDGSNFTLKIRSTKLEDSAMYFCASIQGLAGLSSYEQYFGPGTRLTVT.

This chain uses TRBV7-9 with TRBJ2-5, with D tentatively TRBD2 (6 bases). Germline V gene lookup returns CDR1 SEHNR and CDR2 FQNEAQ (reference sequence). V lost 1 base to trimming and J lost 7 bases, with 16 bases between them. The CDR3 totals 15 residues. As DNA, the CDR3 is TGTGCCAGCAGCTTAGGTGGTAGCGGCTCAGGGACCCAGTACTTC. It specifies CASSLGGSGSGTQYF. The full variable domain, its missing parts supplied by reference TRBV7-9 and TRBJ2-5, is DTGVSQNPRHKITKRGQNVTFRCDPISEHNRLYWYRQTLGQGPEFLTYFQNEAQLEKSRLLSDRFSAERPKGSFSTLEIQRTEQGDSAMYLCASSLGGSGSGTQYFGPGTRLLVL.

The V call is TRBV5-1, the J call TRBJ2-5; tentative D call: TRBD1 (5 bases). CDR3 length: 14 residues. Looked up from germline, CDR1 is SGHRS and CDR2 is YFSETQ. Trimming cost V 7 bases and J 0 bases, with 13 bases left between them. The CDR3 is CASYQGAYQETQYF. As DNA, the CDR3 is TGCGCCAGCTACCAAGGGGCGTACCAAGAGACCCAGTACTTC. Full variable domain (missing parts from reference TRBV5-1 and TRBJ2-5): KAGVTQTPRYLIKTRGQQVTLSCSPISGHRSVSWYQQTPGQGLQFLFEYFSETQRNKGNFPGRFSGRQFSNSRSEMNVSTLELGDSALYLCASYQGAYQETQYFGPGTRLLVL.

This chain connects TRBV14 to TRBJ1-1; 7 bases line up with TRBD1. CDR1 SGHDN and CDR2 FVKESK come from the germline V gene. The CDR3 is 16 amino acids. The V and J ends lost 1 base and 5 bases, in that order; junction bases with no gene match: 10. The CDR3 region is CASSQVPGAGGTEAFF. The CDR3 DNA is TGTGCCAGCAGCCAAGTCCCAGGGGCAGGGGGTACTGAAGCTTTCTTT. The full variable domain, completed using reference TRBV14 and TRBJ1-1, is EAGVTQFPSHSVIEKGQTVTLRCDPISGHDNLYWYRRVMGKEIKFLLHFVKESKQDESGMPNNRFLAERTGGTYSTLKVQPAELEDSGVYFCASSQVPGAGGTEAFFGQGTRLTVV.